This note documents a single TCR beta chain sequence. What it binds is unknown. TCRdb keeps only in-frame clones here, not all; method: immunoSEQ multiplex PCR. The table lists tens of thousands of clones, around 80% of them singletons. Per the germline V gene, CDR1 is SGHRS and CDR2 is YFSETQ. Trimming removed 0 bases from V and 4 bases from J; junction bases left unmatched: 4. The CDR3 covers 15 residues. These data originate in a study of T cells in tumors after PD-1 blockade. Study background: Either cemiplimab 350 mg every 2 weeks or pembrolizumab 200 mg every 3 weeks was given. A subset received ongoing vismodegib 150 mg daily alongside anti-PD-1 therapy.

General study points: Blood contained about two fifths of the tumor's TCR clonotypes.

This TCR came from a human donor with basal cell carcinoma. This material consisted of PBMCs, taken before anti-PD-1 treatment. The chain uses TRBV5-1 and TRBJ2-1; 7 bases map to TRBD1. CDR3 sequence: CASSLEGQLYNEQFF. In DNA, the CDR3 is TGCGCCAGCAGCTTGGAGGGACAGTTATACAATGAGCAGTTCTTC.